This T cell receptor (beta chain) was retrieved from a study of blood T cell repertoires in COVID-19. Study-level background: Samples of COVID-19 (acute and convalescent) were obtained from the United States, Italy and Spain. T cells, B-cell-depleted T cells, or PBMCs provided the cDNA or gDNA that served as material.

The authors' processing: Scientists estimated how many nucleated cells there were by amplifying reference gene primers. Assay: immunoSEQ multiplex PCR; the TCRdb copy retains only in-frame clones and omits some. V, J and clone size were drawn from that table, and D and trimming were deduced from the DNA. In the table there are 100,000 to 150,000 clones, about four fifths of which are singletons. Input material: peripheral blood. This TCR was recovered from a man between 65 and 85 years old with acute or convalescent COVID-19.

CDR3 amino acids: CASSYSDTGYTF. CDR3 nucleotide sequence: TGTGCCAGCAGTTACTCCGACACCGGCTACACCTTC. This sequence joins TRBV6-5 and TRBJ1-2; D is undetermined. The CDR3 runs to 12 residues. Germline V gene lookup returns CDR1 MNHEY and CDR2 SVGAGI. V lost 0 bases to trimming and J lost 8 bases, with 7 bases between them.